Included here is one TCR beta chain sequence, with context. A second PCR, run for roughly 7 to 11 cycles, used a sample-barcoded 5' primer plus a J-beta primer mix. TCRdb ran MiXCR on the 5' RACE reads and lists one entry per CDR3 protein. Here the sample spans some 800,000 distinct CDR3 sequences, around 43% being singletons. Germline trimming cut 5 bases from V and 6 bases from J; bases unmatched to any gene: 9. CDR1 is SGHTA and CDR2 is FQGTGA in the germline V gene. The CDR3 is 15 amino acids. This sample is part of a study of blood T cells in healthy people across ages. Sequencing was performed on blood. This receptor was obtained from a man aged 60 to 69 in good health. This rearrangement joins TRBV7-3 to TRBJ2-3, with 9 bases aligning to TRBD2. CDR3 bases: TGTGCCAGCAGCCCCGGGGTAGCGGGGGTGGATACGCAGTATTTT. It specifies CASSPGVAGVDTQYF.